The 2 T cell receptor beta chains given below trace back to one sample, sequenced in a study of shared clonotypes between healthy human individuals. This table comes from immunoSEQ multiplex PCR, and its TCRdb copy is limited to in-frame clones, with some not included. This table holds roughly 2.5 million clones, roughly nine tenths found once. Source material: naive CD4+ T cells sorted from blood. The subset is: CD45RA+ positively selected. These receptors all come from a man aged 18-30 years in good health.

This sequence joins TRBV19 and TRBJ1-3, with D possibly being TRBD1 (6 bases). The germline V gene encodes CDR1 LNHDA and CDR2 SQIVND (reference sequence). Trimming removed 10 bases from V and 0 bases from J, with 13 bases in between. The CDR3 spans 14 residues. In DNA form, the CDR3 reads TGTGCCACCCGAGGACAGTCCTCTGGAAACACCATATATTTT. It translates to CATRGQSSGNTIYF.

The V and J genes are TRBV11-2 and TRBJ2-1; 8 nucleotides align to TRBD1. The CDR3 is made up of 16 amino acids. In germline, CDR1 is SGHAT, CDR2 FQNNGV. J was trimmed by 4 bases and V by 5 bases; bases with no gene match: 10. The CDR3 nucleotides read TGTGCCAGCAGCGTGAGTCAGGGGGCAGGATACAATGAGCAGTTCTTC. It encodes CASSVSQGAGYNEQFF.